A selection of T cell receptor beta chains follows, all from one sample in a study of T cell changes during pregnancy in multiple sclerosis. Data came from immunoSEQ multiplex PCR; TCRdb stores just in-frame clones and leaves some out. The sample lists around 70,000 clones; roughly 92% were seen once. Sequencing was performed on peripheral blood, taken before pregnancy. These receptors all stem from a female donor with multiple sclerosis, enrolled in a pregnancy study. Both conserved end residues are part of each CDR3. Each record gives: J gene, V gene, D gene, CDR3 protein, CDR3 DNA. D genes are given only for firm matches.

>TRBJ2-1|TRBV5-6|TRBD2
CASSQMLAGGYNEQFF
TGTGCCAGCAGCCAGATGCTAGCGGGAGGTTACAATGAGCAGTTCTTC
>TRBJ1-3|TRBV9|.
CASSVGQGNTIYF
TGTGCCAGCAGCGTGGGACAAGGAAACACCATATATTTT
>TRBJ1-1|TRBV7-3|.
CASSDTPSSTTEAFF
TGTGCCAGCAGCGACACGCCGTCGTCGACCACTGAAGCTTTCTTT
>TRBJ2-7|TRBV7-2|.
CASSSQYLYEQYF
TGTGCCAGCAGCTCGCAATACCTATACGAGCAGTACTTC
>TRBJ2-2|TRBV28|TRBD2
CASSLRGRALNTGELFF
TGTGCCAGCAGTTTACGCGGGAGGGCCTTGAACACCGGGGAGCTGTTTTTT
>TRBJ2-1|TRBV5-5|TRBD2
CASSRRGSGSYNEQFF
TGTGCCAGCAGCCGGAGGGGTAGCGGGTCCTACAATGAGCAGTTCTTC
>TRBJ2-7|TRBV21-1|.
CASSKVELGGRDEQYF
TGTGCCAGCAGCAAGGTGGAACTAGGGGGTAGGGACGAGCAGTACTTC
>TRBJ1-1|TRBV7-9|.
CASSLSGAEAFF
TGTGCCAGCAGCTTATCGGGGGCTGAAGCTTTCTTT
>TRBJ2-1|TRBV6-5|TRBD2
CASSTLASGSREQFF
TGTGCCAGCAGTACGTTGGCTAGCGGGAGTCGGGAGCAGTTCTTC
>TRBJ1-5|TRBV10-2|TRBD1
CASSEYDRAQPQHF
TGCGCCAGCAGTGAGTACGACAGGGCGCAGCCCCAGCATTTT
>TRBJ2-1|TRBV5-6|TRBD2
CASSPPLGTTNNEQFF
TGTGCCAGCAGCCCTCCGTTGGGGACTACCAACAATGAGCAGTTCTTC
>TRBJ2-7|TRBV7-9|TRBD2
CASSVVAGSEQYF
TGTGCCAGCAGCGTCGTAGCGGGCTCCGAGCAGTACTTC